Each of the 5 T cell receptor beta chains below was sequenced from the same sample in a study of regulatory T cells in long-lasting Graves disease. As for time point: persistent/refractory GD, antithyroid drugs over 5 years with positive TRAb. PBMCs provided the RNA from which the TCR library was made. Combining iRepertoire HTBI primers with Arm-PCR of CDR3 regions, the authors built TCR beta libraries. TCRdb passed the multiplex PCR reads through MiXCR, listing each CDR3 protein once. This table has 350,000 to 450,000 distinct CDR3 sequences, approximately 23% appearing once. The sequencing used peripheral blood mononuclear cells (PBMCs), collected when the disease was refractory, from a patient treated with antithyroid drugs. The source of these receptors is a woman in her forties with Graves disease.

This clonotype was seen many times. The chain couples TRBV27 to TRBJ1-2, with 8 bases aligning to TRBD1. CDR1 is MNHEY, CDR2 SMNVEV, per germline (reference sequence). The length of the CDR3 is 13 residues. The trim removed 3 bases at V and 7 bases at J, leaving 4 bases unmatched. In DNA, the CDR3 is TGTGCCAGCAGTTTGGCAGGGGGCGGTGGCTACACCTTC. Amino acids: CASSLAGGGGYTF.

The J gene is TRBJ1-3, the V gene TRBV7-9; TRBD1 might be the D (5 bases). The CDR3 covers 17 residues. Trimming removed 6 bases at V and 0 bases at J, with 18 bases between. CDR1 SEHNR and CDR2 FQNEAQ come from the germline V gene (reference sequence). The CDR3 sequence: CASSLSRDRGSGNTIYF. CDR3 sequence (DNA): TGTGCCAGCAGTCTTAGCCGGGACCGTGGCTCTGGAAACACCATATATTTT. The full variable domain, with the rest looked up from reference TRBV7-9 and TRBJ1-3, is DTGVSQNPRHKITKRGQNVTFRCDPISEHNRLYWYRQTLGQGPEFLTYFQNEAQLEKSRLLSDRFSAERPKGSFSTLEIQRTEQGDSAMYLCASSLSRDRGSGNTIYFGEGSWLTVV.

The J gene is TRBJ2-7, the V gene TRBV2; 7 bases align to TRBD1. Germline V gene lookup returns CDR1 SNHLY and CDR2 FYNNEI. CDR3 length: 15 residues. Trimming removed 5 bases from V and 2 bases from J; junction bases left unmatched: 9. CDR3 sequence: CASSFNRGKAYEQYF. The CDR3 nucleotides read TGTGCCAGCAGTTTCAACAGGGGAAAGGCCTACGAGCAGTACTTC.

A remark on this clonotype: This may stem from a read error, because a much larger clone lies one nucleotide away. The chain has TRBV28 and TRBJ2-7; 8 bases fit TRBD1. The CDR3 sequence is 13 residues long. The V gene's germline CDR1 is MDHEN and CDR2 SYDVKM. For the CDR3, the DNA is TGTGTCGGCTCGGCAGGGGGCCACTACGAGCAGTACTTC. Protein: CVGSAGGHYEQYF.

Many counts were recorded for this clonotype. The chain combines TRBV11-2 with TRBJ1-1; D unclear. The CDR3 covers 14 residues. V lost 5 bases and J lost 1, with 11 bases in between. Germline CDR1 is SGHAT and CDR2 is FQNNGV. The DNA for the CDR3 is TGTGCCAGCAGCCTACAAGGTAGGAACACTGAAGCTTTCTTT. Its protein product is CASSLQGRNTEAFF. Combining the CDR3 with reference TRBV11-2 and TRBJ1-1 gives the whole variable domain EAGVAQSPRYKIIEKRQSVAFWCNPISGHATLYWYQQILGQGPKLLIQFQNNGVVDDSQLPKDRFSAERLKGVDSTLKIQPAKLEDSAVYLCASSLQGRNTEAFFGQGTRLTVV.